These 6 T cell receptor beta chains were all obtained from the same sample, sequenced in a study of PD-L1 blockade in urothelial cancer (dated by TCRdb to about 2017). The intended sense of this specimen's time point label: pretreatment tumor sample. The library was produced with the immunoSEQ multiplex PCR assay. In TCRdb, the immuneACCESS table is reduced to in-frame sequences with V and J assigned. These tables do not hold every clone; where another copy was compared, an unresolved V gene accounts for under half, and the others remain unexplained. In all, the sample holds more than 35,000 clones, and approximately 34% of those were seen once. Clones ranked in the top ten supply just under 9% of the sample. Source: tumor tissue, taken before atezolizumab (anti-PD-L1) treatment. The source of these receptors is a man aged 60 to 75 with urothelial cancer.

The rearrangement links TRBV15 to TRBJ1-2, with no clear D. Germline V gene lookup returns CDR1 LNHNV and CDR2 YYDKDF (reference sequence). CDR3 length: 14 residues. Deletions cut 1 base from V and 7 bases from J, with 13 bases between. CDR3 in amino acids: CATSRAADPSGYTF. The DNA for the CDR3 is TGTGCCACCAGCAGAGCAGCGGATCCGAGTGGCTACACCTTC.

J is TRBJ2-2 and V is TRBV9; D is ambiguous. V was pared by 4 bases and J by 7 bases, with 11 bases between. The CDR3 is made up of 13 amino acids. Germline-derived CDR1 and CDR2 are SGDLS and YYNGEE. Here the CDR3 reads CASSPHDSGELFF. The CDR3 DNA is TGTGCCAGCAGCCCGCACGATAGCGGGGAGCTGTTTTTT. Complete variable domain (other parts from reference TRBV9 and TRBJ2-2): DSGVTQTPKHLITATGQRVTLRCSPRSGDLSVYWYQQSLDQGLQFLIQYYNGEERAKGNILERFSAQQFPDLHSELNLSSLELGDSALYFCASSPHDSGELFFGEGSRLTVL.

The chain joins TRBV6-4 to TRBJ1-4; TRBD1 might be the D (6 bases). This CDR3 comprises 13 residues. The V gene lost 9 bases and the J gene lost 8 bases, with 16 bases spanning the gap. Germline values: CDR1 MRHNA, CDR2 SNTAGT. As DNA, the CDR3 is TGTGCCAGTAGCCACAGGGTCGGAGAAAAACTGTTTTTT. Its translation: CASSHRVGEKLFF.

This clone was picked up a small number of times. The chain couples TRBV1 to TRBJ1-4; TRBD1, the table's D call, lacks a check against the DNA. TRBV1 is designated a pseudogene. The CDR3 spans 15 residues. CDR3 residues: CASSLTGQGREKLFF. The DNA of the CDR3 is TGCGCCAGCAGCTTGACGGGACAGGGGAGAGAAAAACTGTTTTTT.

This clone was detected only a few times. This chain joins TRBV5-1 and TRBJ2-7; no clear D. V was cut by 4 bases and J by 3 bases, with 20 bases left in between. The CDR3 has 16 residues. Germline V gene lookup returns CDR1 SGHRS and CDR2 YFSETQ. The CDR3 DNA is TGCGCCAGCAGCCCAGGCGAGATCAATCCCTACTACGAGCAGTACTTC. This codes for CASSPGEINPYYEQYF.

The chain recombines TRBV9 with TRBJ2-4, with a possible D match to TRBD2 (5 bases). Trimming stripped 5 bases from V and 1 base from J, with 7 bases between. This CDR3 contains 13 residues. Germline lookup yields CDR1 SGDLS and CDR2 YYNGEE. In DNA, the CDR3 is TGTGCCAGCAGAGGCGGGGCCAAAAACATTCAGTACTTC. The encoded protein is CASRGGAKNIQYF.